This is a list of T cell receptor beta chains from one sample in a study of T-cell memory formation after mild COVID-19. TCRdb reprocessed the 5' RACE reads via MiXCR and lists one record per CDR3 protein. Of hundreds of thousands of distinct CDR3 sequences listed, approximately 27% are singletons. Sequenced input: PBMCs or a T cell subset sorted from them (not recorded which). The receptors were sampled from an adult woman who had mild COVID-19 (a few samples of this study predate the infection). Cell type and time point are not known. Each CDR3 is given with its conserved first and last residue. Fields, in order: D gene, J gene, V gene, clone size, CDR3 DNA, CDR3 protein. D genes are given only for firm matches. Where a row states a size, it is once, few, many or the class of an expanded clone; other rows omit it.

- TRBJ1-1 TRBV2 few TGTGCCAGCAGCGAGATGTCTCTATTTTCAGCTTTCTTT CASSEMSLFSAFF
- TRBJ2-7 TRBV5-1 few TGCGCCAGCTCCCCCGGTGGGGGGAGGACGTCCTACGAGCAGTACTTC CASSPGGGRTSYEQYF
- TRBJ2-7 TRBV10-3 - TGTGCCATCAGCCAAACCGGGACCGCATACGAGCAGTACTTC CAISQTGTAYEQYF
- TRBJ2-1 TRBV20-1 few TGCAGTGCTTGGCCTACTCGCATTTACAATGAGCAGTTCTTC CSAWPTRIYNEQFF
- TRBJ2-7 TRBV2 few TGTGCCAGCAGTGCCGAGACAGGTCCGAACTACGAGCAGTACTTC CASSAETGPNYEQYF
- TRBJ1-6 TRBV20-1 - TGCAGTGCGGGCCCTGCAGGGGTGCTCTATAATTCACCCCTCCACTTT CSAGPAGVLYNSPLHF
TRBD1 TRBJ1-6 TRBV4-1 many TGCGCCAGCAGCCTTCCAGGGGGCGATTATAATTCACCCCTCCACTTT CASSLPGGDYNSPLHF
TRBD1 TRBJ2-2 TRBV14 few TGTGCCAGCAGCCAAGATCAGGGGGTCAAGGGCACCGGGGAGCTGTTTTTT CASSQDQGVKGTGELFF
- TRBJ2-2 TRBV21-1 few TGTGCCAGCAGCAAAGAGACTAGCGGGAACACCGGGGAGCTGTTTTTT CASSKETSGNTGELFF
TRBD2 TRBJ2-1 TRBV7-2 - TGTGCCAGCACCGAGTCGGGAGGGTCCTCCTACAATGAGCAGTTCTTC CASTESGGSSYNEQFF
- TRBJ1-5 TRBV6-5 - TGTGCCAGCAGGTCCGGAGCAGGGGCCGTCAATCAGCCCCAGCATTTT CASRSGAGAVNQPQHF
- TRBJ2-4 TRBV6-5 - TGTGCCAGCAGTTTGGAGGGATCAGCCAAAAACATTCAGTACTTC CASSLEGSAKNIQYF
- TRBJ1-5 TRBV5-5 - TGTGCCAGCAGCTTGTATGCCGTTGGGGATTGGGAACCCCAGCATTTT CASSLYAVGDWEPQHF
- TRBJ2-3 TRBV7-8 few TGTGCCAGCAGCTTGGAGCGCCTAAGGGTGGATACGCAGTATTTT CASSLERLRVDTQYF
- TRBJ2-7 TRBV15 - TGTGCCACCAGCAGAGATCTCGCCTCCTACGAGCAGTACTTC CATSRDLASYEQYF
- TRBJ1-2 TRBV7-6 few TGTGCCAGCAGCTTAGCGACTGGGACCCGCCATGGCTACACCTTC CASSLATGTRHGYTF
- TRBJ2-2 TRBV12-3/TRBV12-4 few TGTGCCAGCAGTGCTAGCGTGAACACCGGGGAGCTGTTTTTT CASSASVNTGELFF
TRBD1 TRBJ2-4 TRBV24-1 - TGTGCCACCAGTGATCCTGCAGGGGGCTCAAAAAACATTCAGTACTTC CATSDPAGGSKNIQYF
TRBD2 TRBJ2-5 TRBV7-3 few TGTGCCAGCAGCTACGGACTAGCGGAGAAAGAGACCCAGTACTTC CASSYGLAEKETQYF
TRBD1 TRBJ1-1 TRBV18 - TGTGCCAGCTCACCGGACAGGGCCGCGAACACTGAAGCTTTCTTT CASSPDRAANTEAFF
TRBD2 TRBJ2-7 TRBV5-1 - TGCGCCAGCGGAGGACTAGGGGACGACGAGCAGTACTTC CASGGLGDDEQYF
- TRBJ2-7 TRBV5-1 - TGCGCCAGCAGCTTGGGGGACAAGTACGAGCAGTACTTC CASSLGDKYEQYF
- TRBJ2-1 TRBV19 - TGTGCCAGTAGTATCCAGGTTGGGGGTCCCTACAATGAGCAGTTCTTC CASSIQVGGPYNEQFF
TRBD1 TRBJ2-1 TRBV7-8 - TGTGCCAGCAGCTTGGTCGGACAGGGGAGAGATGAGCAGTTCTTC CASSLVGQGRDEQFF
- TRBJ2-3 TRBV2 - TGTGCCAGCAGGGACTGGTCTAGCACAGATACGCAGTATTTT CASRDWSSTDTQYF
- TRBJ1-4 TRBV12-3/TRBV12-4 few TGTGCCAGCTCCCCGACTGGGTTTCGAAATGAAAAACTGTTTTTT CASSPTGFRNEKLFF
TRBD2 TRBJ2-3 TRBV5-6 - TGTGCCAGCAGCTTGGAAGGACTAGCCCAAGATACGCAGTATTTT CASSLEGLAQDTQYF
- TRBJ2-3 TRBV18 - TGTGCCAGCTCACCACGAAGCTCCTCCACGGGAGATACGCAGTATTTT CASSPRSSSTGDTQYF
TRBD2 TRBJ2-5 TRBV6-5 - TGTGCCAGCAGTTACGGGGGGGAGGGCCGCGAGACCCAGTACTTC CASSYGGEGRETQYF
- TRBJ2-3 TRBV6-5 few TGTGCCAGCAGTTACTCGGAGGTGGTGACAGATACGCAGTATTTT CASSYSEVVTDTQYF
TRBD1 TRBJ1-1 TRBV5-1 - TGCGCCAGCAGCACCAGGGACAGACACACTGAAGCTTTCTTT CASSTRDRHTEAFF
TRBD1 TRBJ2-2 TRBV28 - TGTGCCAGCAGTTCGCTCTCGGGACAGGGCTACACCGGGGAGCTGTTTTTT CASSSLSGQGYTGELFF